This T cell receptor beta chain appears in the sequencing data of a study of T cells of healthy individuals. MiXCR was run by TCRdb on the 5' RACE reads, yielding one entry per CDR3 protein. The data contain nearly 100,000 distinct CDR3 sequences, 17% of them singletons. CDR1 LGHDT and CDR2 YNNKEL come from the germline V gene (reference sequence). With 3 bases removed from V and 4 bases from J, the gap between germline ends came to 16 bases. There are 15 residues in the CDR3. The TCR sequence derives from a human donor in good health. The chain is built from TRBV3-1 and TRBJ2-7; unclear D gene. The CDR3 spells CASSHAAGGTYEQYF. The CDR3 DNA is TGTGCCAGCAGCCACGCCGCTGGCGGCACATACGAGCAGTACTTC.